The 32 T cell receptor beta chains below were found in one sample sequenced in a study of OX40 agonist ivuxolimab in advanced cancers. Profiled with immunoSEQ multiplex PCR; TCRdb holds only in-frame clones, not every one. The sample has some 25,000 clones, about four fifths seen once. The sample in question was CD4+ or CD8+ T cells sorted from blood, obtained in a trial of the OX40 agonist ivuxolimab. These receptors all stem from an adult with an advanced solid tumor such as melanoma, head and neck, liver or kidney cancer.

This rearrangement joins TRBV19 to TRBJ2-7; 8 positions agree with TRBD2. Germline CDR1 is LNHDA and CDR2 is SQIVND (reference sequence). The CDR3 spans 13 residues. Trimming took 4 bases from V and 3 from J; bases not matched to a gene: 2. The CDR3 DNA sequence: TGTGCCAGTAGTACGGGACTAGTCTACGAGCAGTACTTC. Protein sequence: CASSTGLVYEQYF.

The V call is TRBV11-2, the J call TRBJ2-7; 11 bases are shared with TRBD2. The V gene's germline CDR1 is SGHAT and CDR2 FQNNGV. The CDR3 is made up of 16 amino acids. The V and J ends lost 6 bases and 4 bases, in that order; junction bases with no gene match: 11. In DNA, the CDR3 is TGTGCCAGCAGTCCTCGCACTAGCGGGAGAAATTACGAGCAGTACTTC. Its translation is CASSPRTSGRNYEQYF.

The chain recombines TRBV15 with TRBJ2-1; no clear D gene. Germline V gives CDR1 LNHNV, CDR2 YYDKDF (reference sequence). The CDR3 is 16 residues long. Deletions cut 5 bases from V and 0 bases from J, with 14 bases between. The DNA of the CDR3 is TGTGCCACCAGCGGCCCCGAGCTGAGCTCCTACAATGAGCAGTTCTTC. It translates to CATSGPELSSYNEQFF.

The chain links TRBV12-5 to TRBJ2-2; D is uncertain. The CDR3 is 13 amino acids. Germline loops: CDR1 LGHNT, CDR2 FRNRAP. Trimming removed 3 bases at V and 0 bases at J, with 2 bases between. Here the CDR3 DNA reads TGTGCTAGTGGTTTCCCGAACACCGGGGAGCTGTTTTTT. As protein: CASGFPNTGELFF.

This chain joins TRBV2 and TRBJ2-7; tentatively, D is TRBD1 (6 bases). Germline V CDR1 and CDR2: SNHLY, FYNNEI. This CDR3 region has 16 residues. The V gene lost 8 bases and the J gene lost 0 bases, with 20 bases spanning the gap. The CDR3 spells CASPPPQGKDSYEQYF. CDR3 coding DNA: TGTGCCAGCCCCCCCCCACAGGGAAAGGACTCCTACGAGCAGTACTTC. Combining the CDR3 with reference TRBV2 and TRBJ2-7 gives the whole variable domain EPEVTQTPSHQVTQMGQEVILRCVPISNHLYFYWYRQILGQKVEFLVSFYNNEISEKSEIFDDQFSVERPDGSNFTLKIRSTKLEDSAMYFCASPPPQGKDSYEQYFGPGTRLTVT.

This chain joins TRBV28 and TRBJ2-7, with TRBD2 as a possible D gene (6 bases). Germline V gene data show CDR1 as MDHEN and CDR2 as SYDVKM. V lost 5 bases and J 3 bases, leaving 11 bases between the germline ends. The CDR3 loop spans 13 amino acids. The CDR3 protein is CASSPRLGYEQYF. The CDR3, as DNA: TGTGCCAGCAGTCCCCGACTAGGCTACGAGCAGTACTTC.

The rearrangement joins TRBV5-4 to TRBJ2-5, with D hard to call. The DNA end lines up better with TRBJ2-7; the J call may be wrong. Germline assignment: CDR1 SGHNT and CDR2 YYREEE (reference sequence). The CDR3 covers 14 residues. CDR3 sequence reads: CASSLVTSSYEQYF. CDR3 nucleotides: TGTGCCAGCAGCCTAGTTACGAGCTCCTACGAGCAGTACTTC.

The chain couples TRBV10-3 to TRBJ2-5; D gene uncertain. Per the germline V gene, CDR1 is ENHRY and CDR2 is SYGVKD. The V and J ends lost 0 bases and 5 bases respectively, with 4 bases between them. CDR3 length: 12 residues. The CDR3 bases are TGTGCCATCAGTGAGTCGGGTGAGACCCAGTACTTC. Residues: CAISESGETQYF.

The chain combines TRBV5-5 with TRBJ2-3, with unresolved D. CDR3 length: 12 amino acids. The V and J ends lost 3 bases and 0 bases respectively, with 2 bases between them. The germline V gene encodes CDR1 SGHKS and CDR2 YYEKEE (reference sequence). The CDR3 region is CASSWSTDTQYF. CDR3 coding DNA: TGTGCCAGCAGCTGGAGCACAGATACGCAGTATTTT.

The chain recombines TRBV28 with TRBJ1-1; D gene ambiguous. Looked up from germline, CDR1 is MDHEN and CDR2 is SYDVKM. V was clipped by 4 bases and J by 11 bases, with 11 bases between them. The CDR3 runs 11 residues. DNA for the CDR3: TGTGCCAGCAGTTCGGACGAGGAGGCTTTCTTT. It is translated as CASSSDEEAFF.

This chain connects TRBV5-1 to TRBJ2-2, with a weak D call TRBD1 (6 bases). Trimming left V 7 bases short and J 6 bases short, with 16 bases between. The CDR3 has 14 amino acids. Germline assignment: CDR1 SGHRS and CDR2 YFSETQ. The CDR3 sequence is CASAPSGQSGELFF. CDR3 DNA sequence: TGCGCCAGCGCGCCGTCCGGACAGTCCGGGGAGCTGTTTTTT. Full variable domain (outside the CDR3, taken from reference TRBV5-1 and TRBJ2-2): KAGVTQTPRYLIKTRGQQVTLSCSPISGHRSVSWYQQTPGQGLQFLFEYFSETQRNKGNFPGRFSGRQFSNSRSEMNVSTLELGDSALYLCASAPSGQSGELFFGEGSRLTVL.

The CDR3 sequence: CASGPGTGVSNYGYTF. The CDR3 region has the DNA TGTGCCAGCGGCCCCGGGACAGGGGTATCTAACTATGGCTACACCTTC. The gene calls are TRBV27 and TRBJ1-2, with 10 bases identical to TRBD1. Germline-derived CDR1 and CDR2 are MNHEY and SMNVEV (reference sequence). The ends lost 8 bases at V and 0 bases at J; junction bases unmatched: 9. The CDR3 runs to 16 residues.

This sequence joins TRBV28 and TRBJ2-7, with TRBD1 matching over 7 bases. CDR1 MDHEN and CDR2 SYDVKM come from the germline V gene. V trimming: 5 bases; J trimming: 0 bases; junction bases outside the gene matches: 7. CDR3 size: 15 residues. DNA for the CDR3: TGTGCCAGCAGTGTTCGGGACAGAAGCTCCTACGAGCAGTACTTC. Protein product: CASSVRDRSSYEQYF.

This sequence joins TRBV4-3 and TRBJ1-5, with TRBD1 matching over 8 bases. Germline values: CDR1 LGHNA, CDR2 YSLEER. The V segment lost 0 bases and the J segment 4 bases; nucleotides outside the gene matches: 5. This CDR3 has 16 amino acids. The CDR3 nucleotides read TGCGCCAGCAGCCAAGATACGACAGGGGTAAATCAGCCCCAGCATTTT. Its protein is CASSQDTTGVNQPQHF.

The rearrangement joins TRBV6-9 to TRBJ1-2, with D tentatively TRBD1 (6 bases). CDR3 length equals 15 residues. The V gene lost 3 bases and the J gene lost 3 bases, with 14 bases spanning the gap. Germline CDR1 is MNHGY and CDR2 is SVAAGI. DNA of the CDR3: TGTGCCAGCAGTTACACACAGGGAGGGCACTATGGCTACACCTTC. Translated: CASSYTQGGHYGYTF.

V gene TRBV11-2 combines with J gene TRBJ2-3; D gene uncertain. Trimming pared 2 bases from V and 3 bases from J, leaving 12 bases between. This CDR3 region has 15 residues. Germline CDR1 reads SGHAT; CDR2 reads FQNNGV. In nucleotides, the CDR3 is TGTGCCAGCAGCTTAAGGGCGGATGGGACAGATACGCAGTATTTT. Amino acids: CASSLRADGTDTQYF.

This rearrangement joins TRBV4-3 to TRBJ1-1; D not certain. This CDR3 comprises 13 residues. The V gene's germline CDR1 is LGHNA and CDR2 YSLEER. The V and J ends lost 1 base and 3 bases respectively, with 6 bases between them. CDR3 sequence (DNA): TGCGCCAGCAGCCAAGGAGAGGACACTGAAGCTTTCTTT. This encodes CASSQGEDTEAFF.

V and J are TRBV28 and TRBJ1-6; 9 positions match TRBD1. Germline trimming cut 6 bases from V and 4 bases from J; bases unmatched to any gene: 13. CDR3 length equals 18 residues. Germline V gene sequence: CDR1 MDHEN, CDR2 SYDVKM. CDR3 loop: CASRPSPPGTGYNSPLHF. The CDR3 DNA sequence: TGTGCCAGCAGACCTTCCCCCCCCGGGACAGGGTATAATTCACCCCTCCACTTT. Full variable domain (outside the CDR3, taken from reference TRBV28 and TRBJ1-6): DVKVTQSSRYLVKRTGEKVFLECVQDMDHENMFWYRQDPGLGLRLIYFSYDVKMKEKGDIPEGYSVSREKKERFSLILESASTNQTSMYLCASRPSPPGTGYNSPLHFGNGTRLTVT.

This clone was seen a single time. The genes are TRBV6-5 and TRBJ2-5; D might be TRBD1 or TRBD2, each matching 5 bases. The CDR3 length is 15 residues. Looked up from germline, CDR1 is MNHEY and CDR2 is SVGAGI. V was cut by 6 bases and J by 5 bases, with 19 bases left in between. Written as DNA, the CDR3 is TGTGCCAGCAGCCAAGTCTGGAACTGGGGGGAGACCCAGTACTTC. This codes for CASSQVWNWGETQYF.

The V call is TRBV30, the J call TRBJ1-5; 8 bases agree with TRBD1. Germline V gene lookup returns CDR1 GTSNPN and CDR2 SVGIG (reference sequence). The length of the CDR3 is 14 residues. V lost 4 bases and J lost 3; bases outside the gene matches: 5. The CDR3 protein is CAWIRTGPNQPQHF. The CDR3 DNA reads TGTGCCTGGATTCGGACAGGGCCCAATCAGCCCCAGCATTTT.

There are a few counts of this clone. The genes are TRBV27 and TRBJ2-3; TRBD2 might be the D (5 bases). V was clipped by 3 bases and J by 3 bases, with 13 bases between them. In germline, CDR1 is MNHEY, CDR2 SMNVEV (reference sequence). The CDR3 is 15 residues long. CDR3 amino acids: CASSFLRAETDTQYF. Written as DNA, the CDR3 is TGTGCCAGCAGTTTTCTGAGGGCCGAGACAGATACGCAGTATTTT.

V and J are TRBV7-3 and TRBJ2-5, with D unresolved. This CDR3 region has 16 residues. Germline lookup yields CDR1 SGHTA and CDR2 FQGTGA. V lost 1 base to trimming and J lost 4 bases, with 16 bases between them. The DNA for the CDR3 is TGTGCCAGCAGCTTAATGTCTGTGTCGGCCTCAGAGACCCAGTACTTC. Its protein is CASSLMSVSASETQYF.

The table lists this clone with a few counts. This chain links TRBV9 with TRBJ1-5; D remains unclear. Germline assignment: CDR1 SGDLS and CDR2 YYNGEE. Trimming shortened V by 7 bases and J by 1 base, and 6 bases separated the two germline ends. This CDR3 is 12 amino acids long. For the CDR3, the DNA is TGTGCCAGCGGCACGAGCAATCAGCCCCAGCATTTT. Its translation is CASGTSNQPQHF.

The chain combines TRBV28 with TRBJ1-5; unclear D gene. The CDR3 totals 14 residues. The ends were cut back, 3 bases at V and 9 bases at J, with 15 bases in the middle. Per germline, CDR1 MDHEN and CDR2 SYDVKM. Written as DNA, the CDR3 is TGTGCCAGCAGTTTTGTAGGAGAGGGTTGGCCCCAGCATTTT. It codes for CASSFVGEGWPQHF.

The gene calls are TRBV9 and TRBJ2-1; a possible D gene is TRBD2 (6 bases). The ends were cut back, 4 bases at V and 7 bases at J, with 21 bases in the middle. CDR1 and CDR2 from the germline V gene are SGDLS and YYNGEE. The CDR3 contains 16 residues. The CDR3 coding sequence is TGTGCCAGCAGCCCCCCGGGCGGGAAATTTCGTAATGAGCAGTTCTTC. Residues: CASSPPGGKFRNEQFF.

This clone was detected once. The chain joins TRBV4-1 to TRBJ2-3, with 8 bases lining up with TRBD1. The CDR3 runs to 15 residues. V lost 6 bases and J lost 1; bases outside the gene matches: 6. Germline V CDR1 and CDR2: MGHRA, YSYEKL. CDR3 DNA sequence: TGCGCCAGCAGTCGCCAGGACAGGGGCACAGATACGCAGTATTTT. It translates to CASSRQDRGTDTQYF.

This clone was counted many times. The chain uses TRBV28 and TRBJ2-7, with D perhaps matching TRBD1 (5 bases). Germline CDR1 is MDHEN and CDR2 is SYDVKM. V lost 2 bases and J 9 bases, leaving 11 bases between the germline ends. The CDR3 has 12 amino acids. The CDR3 region has the DNA TGTGCCAGCAGTTTAGCAGGGCCCCGGCAGTACTTC. Encoded protein: CASSLAGPRQYF.

This clone was detected once. The CDR3 DNA reads TGTGCCTTAAACACCCCCTACAATGAGCAGTTCTTC. Encoded protein: CALNTPYNEQFF. J is TRBJ2-1 and V is TRBV30; D remains ambiguous. Trimming cost V 7 bases and J 2 bases, with 9 bases left between them. Germline loops: CDR1 GTSNPN, CDR2 SVGIG (reference sequence). The CDR3 runs 12 residues.

The chain uses TRBV7-3 and TRBJ2-1; a possible D gene is TRBD2 (6 bases). This CDR3 has 18 residues. The ends were cut back, 2 bases at V and 0 bases at J, with 17 bases in the middle. In germline, CDR1 is SGHTA, CDR2 FQGTGA. CDR3 coding DNA: TGTGCCAGCAGCTTACGCCCGGGAGTCCTTGGCTCCTACAATGAGCAGTTCTTC. Its protein product is CASSLRPGVLGSYNEQFF.

The V call is TRBV5-4, the J call TRBJ1-2; 10 positions match TRBD1. The V gene end was trimmed by 4 bases and the J gene end by 2 bases; junction bases not matched to a gene: 5. Germline V gene lookup returns CDR1 SGHNT and CDR2 YYREEE (reference sequence). The CDR3 is 15 residues long. CDR3 amino acids: CASSGTGAPNYGYTF. The CDR3 DNA follows: TGTGCCAGCAGCGGGACAGGGGCACCGAACTATGGCTACACCTTC.

This clone was recorded many times. The V call is TRBV27, the J call TRBJ2-2; 12 nucleotides align to TRBD1. V lost 2 bases and J lost 6; bases outside the gene matches: 4. The CDR3 spans 16 residues. Germline V lookup: CDR1 MNHEY, CDR2 SMNVEV (reference sequence). CDR3 amino acids: CASSLRGTGGSGELFF. CDR3 in DNA: TGTGCCAGCAGTTTAAGGGGGACAGGGGGCTCCGGGGAGCTGTTTTTT.

The rearrangement joins TRBV13 to TRBJ2-1; D not resolved. Between the trimmed V and J ends, which lost 3 bases and 4 bases, there was a span of 7 bases. The CDR3 consists of 13 residues. Germline CDR1 PRHDT, CDR2 FYEKMQ (reference sequence). The CDR3 spells CASSFPLYNEQFF. The CDR3 nucleotides read TGTGCCAGCAGCTTTCCCCTTTACAATGAGCAGTTCTTC.